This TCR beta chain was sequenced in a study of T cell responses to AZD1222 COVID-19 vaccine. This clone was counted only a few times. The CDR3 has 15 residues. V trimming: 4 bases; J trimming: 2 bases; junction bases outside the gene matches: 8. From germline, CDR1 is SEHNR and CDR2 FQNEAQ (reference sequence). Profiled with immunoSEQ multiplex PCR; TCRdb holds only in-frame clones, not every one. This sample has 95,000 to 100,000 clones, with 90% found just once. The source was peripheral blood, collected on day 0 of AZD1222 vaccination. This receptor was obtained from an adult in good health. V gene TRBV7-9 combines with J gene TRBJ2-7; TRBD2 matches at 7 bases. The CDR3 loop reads CASSSSAGPAYEQYF. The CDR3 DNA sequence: TGTGCCAGCAGCTCCTCAGCGGGGCCTGCCTACGAGCAGTACTTC.